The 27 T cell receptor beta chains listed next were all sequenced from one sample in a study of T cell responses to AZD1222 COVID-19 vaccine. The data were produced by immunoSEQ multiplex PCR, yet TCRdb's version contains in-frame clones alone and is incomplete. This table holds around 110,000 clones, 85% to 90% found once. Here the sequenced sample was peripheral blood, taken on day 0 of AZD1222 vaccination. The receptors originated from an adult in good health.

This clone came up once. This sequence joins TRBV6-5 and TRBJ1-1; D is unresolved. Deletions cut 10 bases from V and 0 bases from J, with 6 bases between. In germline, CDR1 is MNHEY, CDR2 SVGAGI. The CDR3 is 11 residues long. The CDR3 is CAILVNTEAFF. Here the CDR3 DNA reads TGTGCCATCCTTGTGAACACTGAAGCTTTCTTT.

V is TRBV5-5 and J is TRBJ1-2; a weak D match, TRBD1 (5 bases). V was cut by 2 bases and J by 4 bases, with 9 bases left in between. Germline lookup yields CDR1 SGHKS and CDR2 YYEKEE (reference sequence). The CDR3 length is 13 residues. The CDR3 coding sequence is TGTGCCAGCAGCTTTCAGGGCGGCTATGGCTACACCTTC. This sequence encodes CASSFQGGYGYTF.

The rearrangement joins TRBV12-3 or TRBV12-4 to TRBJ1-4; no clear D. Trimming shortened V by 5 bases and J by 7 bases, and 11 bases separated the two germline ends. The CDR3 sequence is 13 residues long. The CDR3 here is CASSGGLGEKLFF. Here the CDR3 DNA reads TGTGCCAGCAGTGGAGGTTTAGGTGAAAAACTGTTTTTT.

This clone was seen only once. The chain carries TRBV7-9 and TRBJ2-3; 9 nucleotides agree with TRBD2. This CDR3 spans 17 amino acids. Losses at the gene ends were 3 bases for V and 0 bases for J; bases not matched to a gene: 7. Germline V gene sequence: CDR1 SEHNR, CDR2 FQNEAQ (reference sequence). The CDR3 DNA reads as TGTGCCAGCAGCTTGAGACTAGCGGATACTAGCACAGATACGCAGTATTTT. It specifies CASSLRLADTSTDTQYF.

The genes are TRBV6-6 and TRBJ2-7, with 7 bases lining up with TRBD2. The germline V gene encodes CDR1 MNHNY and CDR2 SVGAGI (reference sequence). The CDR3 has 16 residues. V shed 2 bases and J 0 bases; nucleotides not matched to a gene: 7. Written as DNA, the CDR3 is TGTGCCAGCAGTTACGGGGGGGGTTTCAGCTCCTACGAGCAGTACTTC. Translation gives CASSYGGGFSSYEQYF.

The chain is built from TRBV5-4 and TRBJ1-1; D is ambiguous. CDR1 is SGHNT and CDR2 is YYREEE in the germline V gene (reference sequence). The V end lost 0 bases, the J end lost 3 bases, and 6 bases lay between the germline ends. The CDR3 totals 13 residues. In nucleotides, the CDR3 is TGTGCCAGCAGCTTGGAGGCAGACACTGAAGCTTTCTTT. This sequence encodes CASSLEADTEAFF. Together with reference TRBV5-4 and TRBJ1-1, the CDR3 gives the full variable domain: ETGVTQSPTHLIKTRGQQVTLRCSSQSGHNTVSWYQQALGQGPQFIFQYYREEENGRGNFPPRFSGLQFPNYSSELNVNALELDDSALYLCASSLEADTEAFFGQGTRLTVV.

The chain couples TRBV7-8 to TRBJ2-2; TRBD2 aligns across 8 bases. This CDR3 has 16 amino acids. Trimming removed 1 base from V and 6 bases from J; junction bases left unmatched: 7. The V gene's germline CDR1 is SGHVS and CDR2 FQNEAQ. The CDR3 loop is CASSLGGTSFPGELFF. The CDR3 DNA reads TGTGCCAGCAGCTTAGGGGGGACTAGTTTCCCCGGGGAGCTGTTTTTT.

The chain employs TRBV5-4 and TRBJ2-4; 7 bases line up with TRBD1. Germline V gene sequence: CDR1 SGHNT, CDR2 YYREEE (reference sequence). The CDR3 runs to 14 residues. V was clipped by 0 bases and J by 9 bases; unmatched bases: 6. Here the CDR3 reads CASSLVSPGGIQYF. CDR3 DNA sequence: TGTGCCAGCAGCTTGGTTTCTCCAGGGGGCATTCAGTACTTC.

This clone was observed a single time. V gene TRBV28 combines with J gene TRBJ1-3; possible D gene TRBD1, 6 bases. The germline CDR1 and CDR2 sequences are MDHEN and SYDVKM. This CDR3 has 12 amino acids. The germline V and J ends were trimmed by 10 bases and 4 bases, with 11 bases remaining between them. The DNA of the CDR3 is TGTGCCACTATAAGGGGGGGAAACACCATATATTTT. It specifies CATIRGGNTIYF.

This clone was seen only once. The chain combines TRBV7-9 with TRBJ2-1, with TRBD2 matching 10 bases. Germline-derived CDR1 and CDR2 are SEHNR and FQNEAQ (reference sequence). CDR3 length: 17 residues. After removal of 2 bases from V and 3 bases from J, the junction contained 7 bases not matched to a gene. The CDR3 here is CASSLSGRAPSYNEQFF. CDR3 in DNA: TGTGCCAGCAGCTTAAGCGGGAGGGCCCCGAGCTACAATGAGCAGTTCTTC.

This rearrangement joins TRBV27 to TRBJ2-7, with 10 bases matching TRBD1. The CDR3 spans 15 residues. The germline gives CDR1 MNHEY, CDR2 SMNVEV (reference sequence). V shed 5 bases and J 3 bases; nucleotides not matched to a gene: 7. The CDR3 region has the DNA TGTGCCAGCAGTATGTCCGGGACAGGGGACTACGAGCAGTACTTC. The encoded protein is CASSMSGTGDYEQYF.

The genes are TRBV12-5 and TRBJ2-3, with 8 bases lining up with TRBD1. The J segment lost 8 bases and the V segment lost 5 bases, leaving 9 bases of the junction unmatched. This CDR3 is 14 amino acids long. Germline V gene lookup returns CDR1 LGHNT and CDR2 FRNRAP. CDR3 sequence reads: CASGPGGGFGTQYF. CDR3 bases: TGTGCTAGTGGTCCAGGGGGCGGATTTGGTACGCAGTATTTT.

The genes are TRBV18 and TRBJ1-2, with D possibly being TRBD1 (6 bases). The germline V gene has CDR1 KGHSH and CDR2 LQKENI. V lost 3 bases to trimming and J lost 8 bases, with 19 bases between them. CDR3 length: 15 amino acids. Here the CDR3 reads CASSPERSVRGGYTF. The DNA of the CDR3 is TGTGCCAGCTCACCTGAACGGTCTGTGAGGGGGGGCTACACCTTC.

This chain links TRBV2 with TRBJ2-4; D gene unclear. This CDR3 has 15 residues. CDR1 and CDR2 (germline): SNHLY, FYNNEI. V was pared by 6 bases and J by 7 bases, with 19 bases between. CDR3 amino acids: CASSSNSGFGNIQYF. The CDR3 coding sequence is TGTGCCAGCAGCTCAAACTCAGGATTCGGGAACATTCAGTACTTC.

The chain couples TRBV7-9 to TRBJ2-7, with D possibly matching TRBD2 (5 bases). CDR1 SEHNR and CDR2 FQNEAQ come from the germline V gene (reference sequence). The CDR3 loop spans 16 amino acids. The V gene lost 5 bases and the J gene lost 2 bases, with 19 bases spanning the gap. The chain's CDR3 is CASSHGGLRIPYEQYF. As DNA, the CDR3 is TGTGCCAGCAGCCATGGAGGACTCAGGATCCCCTACGAGCAGTACTTC.

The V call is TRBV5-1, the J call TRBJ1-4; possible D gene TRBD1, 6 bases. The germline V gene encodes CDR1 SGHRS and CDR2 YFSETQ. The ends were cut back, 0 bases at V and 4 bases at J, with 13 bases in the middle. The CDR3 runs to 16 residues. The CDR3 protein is CASSLAPGHRNEKLFF. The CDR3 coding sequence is TGCGCCAGCAGCTTGGCCCCGGGACACCGTAATGAAAAACTGTTTTTT.

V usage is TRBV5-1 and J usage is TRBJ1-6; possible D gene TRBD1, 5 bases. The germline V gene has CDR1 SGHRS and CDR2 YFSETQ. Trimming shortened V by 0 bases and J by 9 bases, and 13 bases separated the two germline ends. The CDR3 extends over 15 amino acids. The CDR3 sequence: CASSLAGRGSSPLHF. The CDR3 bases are TGCGCCAGCAGCTTGGCGGGGAGGGGCAGTTCACCCCTCCACTTT.

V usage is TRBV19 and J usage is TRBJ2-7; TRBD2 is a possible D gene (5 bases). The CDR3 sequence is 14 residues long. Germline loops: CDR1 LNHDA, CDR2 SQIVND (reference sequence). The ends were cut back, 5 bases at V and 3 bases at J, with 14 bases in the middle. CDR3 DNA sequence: TGTGCCAGTAGTCGGGAACGGCGAAACTACGAGCAGTACTTC. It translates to CASSRERRNYEQYF.

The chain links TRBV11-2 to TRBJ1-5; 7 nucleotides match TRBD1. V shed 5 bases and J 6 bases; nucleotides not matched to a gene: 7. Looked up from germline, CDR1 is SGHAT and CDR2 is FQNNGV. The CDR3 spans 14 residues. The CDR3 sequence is CASSLQGFGQPQHF. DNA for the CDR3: TGTGCCAGCAGCCTACAGGGGTTCGGTCAGCCCCAGCATTTT.

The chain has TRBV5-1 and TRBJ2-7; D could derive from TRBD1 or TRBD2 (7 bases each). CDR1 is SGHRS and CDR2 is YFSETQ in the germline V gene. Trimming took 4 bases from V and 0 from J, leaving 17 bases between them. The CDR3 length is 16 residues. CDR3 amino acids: CASSPGGQQSSYEQYF. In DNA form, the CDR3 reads TGCGCCAGCAGCCCGGGGGGACAGCAGAGCTCCTACGAGCAGTACTTC.

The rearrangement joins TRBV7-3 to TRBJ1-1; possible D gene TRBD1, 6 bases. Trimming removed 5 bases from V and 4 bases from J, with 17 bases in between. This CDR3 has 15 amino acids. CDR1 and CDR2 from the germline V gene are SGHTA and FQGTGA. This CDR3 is CASSPQGQGLTEAFF. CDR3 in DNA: TGTGCCAGCAGCCCCCAGGGGCAGGGGCTCACTGAAGCTTTCTTT.

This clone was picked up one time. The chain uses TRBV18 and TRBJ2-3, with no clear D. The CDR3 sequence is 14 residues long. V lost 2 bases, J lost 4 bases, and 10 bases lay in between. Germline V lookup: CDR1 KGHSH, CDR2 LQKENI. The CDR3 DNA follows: TGTGCCAGCTCACCAATTCAAGAGTCAGATACGCAGTATTTT. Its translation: CASSPIQESDTQYF.

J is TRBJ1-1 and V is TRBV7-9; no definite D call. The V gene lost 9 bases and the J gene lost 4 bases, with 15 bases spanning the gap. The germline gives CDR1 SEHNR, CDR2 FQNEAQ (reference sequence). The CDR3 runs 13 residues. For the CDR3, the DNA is TGTGCCAGTAACAGTAGAAGACTCACTGAAGCTTTCTTT. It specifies CASNSRRLTEAFF.

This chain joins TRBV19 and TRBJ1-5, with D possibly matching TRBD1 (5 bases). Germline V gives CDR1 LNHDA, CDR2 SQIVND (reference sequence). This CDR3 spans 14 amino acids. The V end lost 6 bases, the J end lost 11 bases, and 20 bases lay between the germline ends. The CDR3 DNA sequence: TGTGCCAGTAGGGGGGGAGGGCCGAATGGGGCCCAGCATTTT. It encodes CASRGGGPNGAQHF.

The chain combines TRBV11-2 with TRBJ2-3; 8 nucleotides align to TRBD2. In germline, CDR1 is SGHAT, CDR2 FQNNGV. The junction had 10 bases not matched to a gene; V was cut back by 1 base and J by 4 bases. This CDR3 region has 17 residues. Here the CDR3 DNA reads TGTGCCAGCAGCTTAGGAGTTCTGCGGGGGGAGGCAGATACGCAGTATTTT. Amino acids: CASSLGVLRGEADTQYF.

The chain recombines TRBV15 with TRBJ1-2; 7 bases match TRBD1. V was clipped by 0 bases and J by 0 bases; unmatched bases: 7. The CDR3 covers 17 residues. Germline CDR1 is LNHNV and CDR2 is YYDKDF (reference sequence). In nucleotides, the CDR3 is TGTGCCACCAGCAGAGAGAACAGGGGAGAGGCTAACTATGGCTACACCTTC. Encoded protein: CATSRENRGEANYGYTF.

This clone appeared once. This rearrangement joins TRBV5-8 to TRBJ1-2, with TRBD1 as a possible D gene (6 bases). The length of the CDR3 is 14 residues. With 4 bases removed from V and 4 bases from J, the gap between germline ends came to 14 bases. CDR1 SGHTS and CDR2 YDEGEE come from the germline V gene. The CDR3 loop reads CASSPLGAGYGYTF. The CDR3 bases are TGTGCCAGCAGCCCCCTGGGGGCAGGCTATGGCTACACCTTC.